This entry concerns a single T cell receptor (beta chain). Its antigen is not identified. The sample originates from a study of cytomegalovirus exposure and HLA in healthy donors. The CDR3 contains 14 residues. From germline, CDR1 is SGHRS and CDR2 YFSETQ. V shed 7 bases and J shed 2 bases, with 15 bases lying between them. Notes on the study in general: Reports credit the classifier with highly specific, highly sensitive diagnosis of cytomegalovirus status.

Sequenced by immunoSEQ multiplex PCR; TCRdb stores in-frame clones only, minus some. The table records approximately 140,000 clones, about 86% of them present only once. Sample: PBMCs. The receptor's source is a woman aged 18-30 years in good health and CMV-seropositive. The J gene is TRBJ2-5, the V gene TRBV5-1; a weak D match, TRBD1 (6 bases). The CDR3 DNA reads TGCGCCAGCTCCCGAGATACAGGGCAAGAGACCCAGTACTTC. Translated, it gives CASSRDTGQETQYF.